The clone carrying this T cell receptor (beta chain) occurred a few times. V dropped 4 bases and J dropped 5; count of bases not matched to a gene: 6. The germline gives CDR1 SQVTM, CDR2 ANQGSEA. The CDR3 runs 14 residues. TCRdb fed the PCR reads into MiXCR, producing one record per CDR3 protein. The repertoire holds around 480,000 distinct CDR3 sequences, with 25% as singletons. This record belongs to a study of molecular identifiers for immune sequencing clone quantification. This chain uses TRBV29-1 with TRBJ2-1; 9 nucleotides agree with TRBD2. The sequence came from a human donor in good health. Some libraries in this study had Jurkat cell RNA spiked in. The sample was naive CD8+ T cells from blood, with Jurkat cell RNA spiked in. As for subset: FACS-sorted CD8+CD4-CCR7+CD45RA+ naive T cells. Written as DNA, the CDR3 is TGCAGCGTTGTATTGACTAGCGGAAACAATGAGCAGTTCTTC. This codes for CSVVLTSGNNEQFF.